The clone carrying this T cell receptor beta chain showed up many times. TCRdb used MiXCR to reprocess the RT-PCR reads, holding one entry per CDR3 protein. The repertoire includes fewer than 800,000 distinct CDR3 sequences, 14% of them detected once, and about 3.9% sits in the top ten. The CDR3 consists of 15 residues. V was shortened by 2 bases and J by 7 bases, with 14 bases between the two germline ends. CDR1 is SGHVS and CDR2 is FQNEAQ in the germline V gene. The chain has TRBV7-8 and TRBJ2-2, with D perhaps being TRBD1 or TRBD2 (5 bases each). The receptor's source is a female donor in good health, serving as a healthy control. Sequences were obtained from memory CD4+ T cells from blood. This CDR3 is CASSLIRGASGELFF. The CDR3 DNA is TGTGCCAGCAGCTTAATACGAGGGGCAAGCGGGGAGCTGTTTTTT.